This T cell receptor (beta chain) was documented in a study of cytomegalovirus exposure and HLA in healthy donors. The germline V gene encodes CDR1 MNHNS and CDR2 SASEGT. This CDR3 has 14 residues. With 4 bases removed from V and 3 bases from J, the gap between germline ends came to 11 bases. Profiled with immunoSEQ multiplex PCR; TCRdb holds only in-frame clones, not every one. The sample yields 200,000 to 250,000 clones, 70% to 90% seen once. This clone was seen repeatedly, ten times or more. Other DNA sequences within the sample encode an identical CDR3. The gene calls are TRBV6-1 and TRBJ2-3; D is perhaps TRBD1 (6 bases). Specimen: PBMCs. The sequence derives from a woman aged 18-29 years in good health and CMV-seronegative. The DNA of the CDR3 is TGTGCCAGCAGTGCATCAGGGGCGACAGATACGCAGTATTTT. Amino acid sequence: CASSASGATDTQYF.